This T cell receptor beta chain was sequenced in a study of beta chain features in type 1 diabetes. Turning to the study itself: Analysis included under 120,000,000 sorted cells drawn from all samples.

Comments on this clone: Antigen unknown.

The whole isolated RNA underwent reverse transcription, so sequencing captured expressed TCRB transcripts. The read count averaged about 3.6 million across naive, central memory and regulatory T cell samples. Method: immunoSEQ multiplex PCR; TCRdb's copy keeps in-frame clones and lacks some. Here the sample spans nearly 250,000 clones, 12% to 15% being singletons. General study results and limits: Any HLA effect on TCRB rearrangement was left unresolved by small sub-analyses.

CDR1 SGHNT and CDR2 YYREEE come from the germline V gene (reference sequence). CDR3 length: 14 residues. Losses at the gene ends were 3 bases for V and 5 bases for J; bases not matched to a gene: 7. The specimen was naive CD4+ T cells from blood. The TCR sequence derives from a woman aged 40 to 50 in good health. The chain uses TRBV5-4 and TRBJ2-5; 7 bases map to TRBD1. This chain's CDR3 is CASSSATGSETQYF. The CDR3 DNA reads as TGTGCCAGCAGCTCTGCGACAGGGTCGGAGACCCAGTACTTC.